Listed below are T cell receptor beta chains from one sample, sequenced in a study of blood T cell repertoires in COVID-19. Measured with immunoSEQ multiplex PCR; TCRdb has only the in-frame clones, and not every one. The data show 130,000 or so clones, with around 90% seen just once and 10% to 13% held by the top ten. The sequenced sample consisted of peripheral blood. The receptors derive from a man between 60 and 70 years old with active or convalescent COVID-19. CDR3s leave out the opening cysteine and the closing phenylalanine or tryptophan. Each record gives: V gene, D gene, clone size, J gene, CDR3 protein. A D gene is named only where the DNA matches it firmly. For some rows the clone size is stated as once, few or many, or as a class when expanded; others skip it.

TRBV5-5	TRBD2	.	TRBJ2-3	ASSPGLAGGQDTQY
TRBV7-2	.	.	TRBJ1-3	ASSRTDKFSGNTIY
TRBV29-1	TRBD1	.	TRBJ1-1	SGRTGGVYTEAF
TRBV27	.	.	TRBJ2-1	ASSRTRTANEQF
TRBV18	TRBD2	.	TRBJ2-1	ASSPTSGRAINEQF
TRBV28	TRBD1	.	TRBJ1-1	ASSLLGRGSTEAF
TRBV19	TRBD1	.	TRBJ2-1	ASSAYRGRWNEQF
TRBV18	.	.	TRBJ1-3	ASSPYTGRTGNTIY
TRBV24-1	TRBD2	.	TRBJ2-1	ATSDISGREYNEQF
TRBV19	TRBD1	.	TRBJ2-3	ASSMTGGTDTQY
TRBV18	TRBD1	.	TRBJ2-5	ASSPRATGGRETQY
TRBV6-6	TRBD1	.	TRBJ2-5	ASSDQDRIQETQY
TRBV5-1	.	.	TRBJ2-2	ASMGAANTGELF
TRBV7-3	TRBD2	.	TRBJ2-7	ASSLSGGVGYEQY
TRBV24-1	.	.	TRBJ2-7	ATSDLRGTKSYEQY
TRBV19	.	.	TRBJ2-1	ASSRDWGNYNEQF
TRBV7-8	.	.	TRBJ2-4	ASSLGGPKNIQY
TRBV3-1/TRBV3-2	.	.	TRBJ1-3	ASSQDWQASGNTIY
TRBV6-5	.	.	TRBJ2-2	ASQKDWNTGELF
TRBV12-3/TRBV12-4	.	.	TRBJ2-7	ASMFRETMEQY
TRBV7-6	.	once	TRBJ2-4	ASSQDSVIAKNIQY
TRBV19	.	many	TRBJ1-5	ASSSWGGQPQH
TRBV28	.	.	TRBJ1-1	ASSPTVNTEAF
TRBV4-3	.	.	TRBJ1-4	ASSQDRLGSEKLF
TRBV5-4	.	.	TRBJ2-3	ASSFQADTQY
TRBV25-1	.	.	TRBJ2-5	ASSTGETQY
TRBV27	.	.	TRBJ2-2	ASSLLQTSGELF
TRBV3-1/TRBV3-2	.	.	TRBJ2-1	ASSLRTISYNEQF
TRBV9	.	.	TRBJ2-7	ASSVGTNYEQY
TRBV5-1	.	.	TRBJ2-4	ASSPGQLGAKNIQY
TRBV6-6	.	.	TRBJ1-4	ASSYGGTGNEKLF
TRBV6-4	.	.	TRBJ2-3	ASRPQGSSTDTQY
TRBV4-3	.	.	TRBJ2-7	ASSQDWGAYEQY
TRBV4-1	.	.	TRBJ2-5	ASSQDFSRPRYQETQY
TRBV27	.	.	TRBJ2-7	ASSSRRFSDEQY
TRBV10-3	TRBD1	.	TRBJ2-1	AISGQGAGNEQF
TRBV5-6	.	.	TRBJ1-2	ASSLVNRQRGYGYT
TRBV28	TRBD1	.	TRBJ1-5	ASSPIGTENQPQH
TRBV7-3	.	.	TRBJ2-2	ASSPNAGNTGELF
TRBV30	TRBD1	.	TRBJ2-7	AWVTGTGSYEQY
TRBV6-5	.	.	TRBJ1-2	ASMDRANYGYT
TRBV29-1	.	.	TRBJ2-3	SVGAGSTDTQY
TRBV6-2/TRBV6-3	.	.	TRBJ2-7	ASSRQGYEQY
TRBV3-1/TRBV3-2	TRBD2	.	TRBJ2-1	ASSQISLAGKENEQF
TRBV6-5	.	.	TRBJ2-3	ASSPGARTDTQY
TRBV7-3	TRBD1	.	TRBJ2-7	ASSRGQDYEQY
TRBV4-3	TRBD2	.	TRBJ2-7	ASSQEVSGSYEQY
TRBV29-1	TRBD1	.	TRBJ2-7	SVVSGTGTPYEQY
TRBV14	.	.	TRBJ1-2	ASSQGSGYYGYT
TRBV4-1	TRBD2	.	TRBJ2-7	ASGTSGGGLSYEQY
TRBV27	.	.	TRBJ2-3	ASSFTAPDTQY
TRBV28	.	.	TRBJ2-1	ASSGLPYNEQF
TRBV6-1	TRBD2	few	TRBJ2-1	ASSGTSGSNYNEQF
TRBV20-1	.	.	TRBJ2-1	SARAGGQF